A selection of T cell receptor beta chains follows, all from one sample in a study of CXCR3-negative and CXCR3-positive naive CD8 T cells. TCRdb reprocessed the 5' RACE reads, with one entry per CDR3 protein and no DNA. The ten most abundant clones cover 0.9% to 1.2% of a sample with tens of thousands of distinct CDR3 sequences. The source material was naive CXCR3- CD8+ T cells from blood. The receptors were gathered from a human donor in good health. Some clones in this sample may be carry-over from other donors' samples. The CDR3 runs from the conserved cysteine through the conserved F or W. Fields, in order: V gene, J gene, CDR3 protein.

v_call: TRBV5-1; j_call: TRBJ2-5; cdr3_aa: CASSSWGGVQETQYF
v_call: TRBV7-3; j_call: TRBJ2-7; cdr3_aa: CASSLYGSSYEQYF
v_call: TRBV7-9; j_call: TRBJ2-5; cdr3_aa: CASSFRQDQETQYF
v_call: TRBV7-7; j_call: TRBJ2-7; cdr3_aa: CASSDGEAYEQYF
v_call: TRBV3-1; j_call: TRBJ2-7; cdr3_aa: CASSQNRGLSSYEQYF
v_call: TRBV10-3; j_call: TRBJ2-7; cdr3_aa: CAISDPGTVGYEQYF
v_call: TRBV28; j_call: TRBJ2-2; cdr3_aa: CASSWIWGYSTGELFF
v_call: TRBV28; j_call: TRBJ1-1; cdr3_aa: CASSWTGGEAFF
v_call: TRBV29-1; j_call: TRBJ1-1; cdr3_aa: CSVEGIMNTEAFF
v_call: TRBV9; j_call: TRBJ2-7; cdr3_aa: CASSAAPGQPYEQYF
v_call: TRBV6-2/TRBV6-3; j_call: TRBJ2-1; cdr3_aa: CASKLDRGFYNEQFF
v_call: TRBV20-1; j_call: TRBJ2-7; cdr3_aa: CSARADGTRPYEQYF
v_call: TRBV29-1; j_call: TRBJ2-7; cdr3_aa: CSVEVSGQGDSEQYF
v_call: TRBV29-1; j_call: TRBJ2-7; cdr3_aa: CSVVGGASNEQYF
v_call: TRBV20-1; j_call: TRBJ2-7; cdr3_aa: CSARDIAGSLYEQYF
v_call: TRBV7-6; j_call: TRBJ1-4; cdr3_aa: CASSLPLDGVSTNEKLFF
v_call: TRBV7-2; j_call: TRBJ1-2; cdr3_aa: CASSLATPTYGYTF
v_call: TRBV29-1; j_call: TRBJ2-7; cdr3_aa: CSVEAMGPDYEQYF
v_call: TRBV6-5; j_call: TRBJ2-3; cdr3_aa: CASTPSGRWWDTQYF
v_call: TRBV20-1; j_call: TRBJ2-7; cdr3_aa: CSARGTETYEQYF
v_call: TRBV29-1; j_call: TRBJ1-1; cdr3_aa: CSVSGADAEAFF
v_call: TRBV5-6; j_call: TRBJ2-1; cdr3_aa: CASSNRGYNEQFF
v_call: TRBV27; j_call: TRBJ2-7; cdr3_aa: CASSATSGTGEQYF
v_call: TRBV11-2; j_call: TRBJ2-1; cdr3_aa: CASSPPGVFSYNEQFF
v_call: TRBV7-2; j_call: TRBJ2-2; cdr3_aa: CASSSGQRTGELFF
v_call: TRBV29-1; j_call: TRBJ2-7; cdr3_aa: CSVTSGWEGRYEQYF
v_call: TRBV5-6; j_call: TRBJ2-1; cdr3_aa: CASSSLSAPGYNEQFF
v_call: TRBV10-3; j_call: TRBJ2-2; cdr3_aa: CATRGSGTNTGELFF
v_call: TRBV29-1; j_call: TRBJ2-1; cdr3_aa: CSVEEGNHNEQFF
v_call: TRBV28; j_call: TRBJ1-2; cdr3_aa: CASSLSQGGVYGYTF
v_call: TRBV20-1; j_call: TRBJ1-1; cdr3_aa: CSALWQGSAEAFF
v_call: TRBV29-1; j_call: TRBJ2-7; cdr3_aa: CSVEGAYSYEQYF
v_call: TRBV7-9; j_call: TRBJ2-7; cdr3_aa: CASSTHPQIRDYEQYF
v_call: TRBV5-1; j_call: TRBJ2-1; cdr3_aa: CASSFSWEYYNEQFF
v_call: TRBV19; j_call: TRBJ2-7; cdr3_aa: CASSIWARTGRLYEQYF
v_call: TRBV7-2; j_call: TRBJ1-1; cdr3_aa: CASTHGTSGGEAFF
v_call: TRBV21-1; j_call: TRBJ2-5; cdr3_aa: CASSAPGKEETQYF
v_call: TRBV29-1; j_call: TRBJ1-1; cdr3_aa: CSVDLVDGPEALF
v_call: TRBV29-1; j_call: TRBJ2-5; cdr3_aa: CSVEWRGGPQYF
v_call: TRBV14; j_call: TRBJ2-7; cdr3_aa: CASSHIGYEQYF
v_call: TRBV29-1; j_call: TRBJ1-1; cdr3_aa: CSAWKATEAFF
v_call: TRBV7-7; j_call: TRBJ2-1; cdr3_aa: CASSAGPSSYNEQFF
v_call: TRBV10-3; j_call: TRBJ2-3; cdr3_aa: CAISPGSSTDTQYF
v_call: TRBV12-3/TRBV12-4; j_call: TRBJ2-7; cdr3_aa: CASRSGQGYEQYF
v_call: TRBV20-1; j_call: TRBJ2-1; cdr3_aa: CSARTKRGSSYNEQFF
v_call: TRBV7-9; j_call: TRBJ1-1; cdr3_aa: CASSLTGEDGAFF
v_call: TRBV20-1; j_call: TRBJ2-7; cdr3_aa: CSARGTSGESYEQYF
v_call: TRBV23-1; j_call: TRBJ2-7; cdr3_aa: CASSQSIGETDPKIYEQYF
v_call: TRBV28; j_call: TRBJ2-7; cdr3_aa: CASSLLAGSYEQYF
v_call: TRBV5-5; j_call: TRBJ1-1; cdr3_aa: CASSSDVNTEAFF
v_call: TRBV12-3/TRBV12-4; j_call: TRBJ1-2; cdr3_aa: CASNLSESTVDYTF
v_call: TRBV4-3; j_call: TRBJ2-1; cdr3_aa: CASSQGGSGGAAYNEQFF
v_call: TRBV20-1; j_call: TRBJ1-4; cdr3_aa: CSAHGQGPEKLFF
v_call: TRBV15; j_call: TRBJ2-7; cdr3_aa: CATQEGGGEQYF
v_call: TRBV20-1; j_call: TRBJ2-7; cdr3_aa: CSALPGSGGVVAAYEQYF
v_call: TRBV9; j_call: TRBJ1-2; cdr3_aa: CASSAGTAYGYTF
v_call: TRBV7-9; j_call: TRBJ2-5; cdr3_aa: CASSGKDGYQETQYF
v_call: TRBV29-1; j_call: TRBJ2-1; cdr3_aa: CSVPGTNEQFF
v_call: TRBV10-1; j_call: TRBJ2-7; cdr3_aa: CASSSPGLATYEQYF